This record looks at one TCR beta chain sequence and its context. Its antigen remains unidentified. TRB was amplified by touch-down multiplex PCR, primer pools A and B combined. Reanalyzing the multiplex PCR reads, TCRdb keeps one entry per CDR3 protein, without DNA. In all, the sample yields 5,500 to 7,500 distinct CDR3 sequences. This entry is derived from a study of T cell clusters in autoimmune cytopenias. Study details: A median of about 54,000 TRB reads per sample yielded a median around 2,500 distinct clonotypes. Overall study results and limits: TRB repertoire shifts in secondary cytopenia and chronic lymphocytic leukemia mostly reflected lymphoma, not autoimmunity. No experiment has yet validated the function of the T cell clusters defined in silico.

Roughly 38,000 genome equivalents of blood DNA were amplified for TRB. The sequence was obtained from a human donor with an autoimmune cytopenia or autoimmune hepatitis (not recorded which). What was sequenced was peripheral blood.

This CDR3 is CVATPQGGHEQYF. V is TRBV28 and J is TRBJ2-7; as DNA is missing, the TRBD1 call by TCRdb cannot be tested. Germline loops: CDR1 MDHEN, CDR2 SYDVKM. There are 13 residues in the CDR3.